This TCR beta chain was documented in a study of monozygotic twins with inflammatory bowel disease. Notes on the study in general: Resolution of different T cell subtypes was not achieved.

UMIs were attached via template switching, each with a 6-nucleotide sample barcode. Two nested PCRs, of approximately 16 and 10 cycles, processed TCRalpha and TCRbeta cDNA. TCRdb reprocessed the 5' RACE reads and stores each CDR3 protein as one record, lacking DNA. The sample holds 350,000 to 500,000 distinct CDR3 sequences. Germline V gives CDR1 MNHNS, CDR2 SASEGT. CDR3 length: 15 residues. As concerns this clonotype: Its antigen remains unidentified.

The genes are TRBV6-1 and TRBJ2-2. The sequence was obtained from a human donor with ulcerative colitis or Crohn's disease, or a healthy co-twin of an affected twin (not recorded which). The sample consisted of blood. The CDR3 loop is CASSPGTKNTGELFF.